This TCR beta chain emerged from a study of read filtering for tumor transcriptome and immune sequencing. At the level of the study: Patients were some 16 male and roughly 15 female, mean age approximately 70 years, range roughly 47 to 80.

Whole-study findings and limits: Without single-read clonotypes, shared clonotype proportions correlated more between IR-seq and RNA-seq.

Bone marrow was sampled from every patient at the time of active disease. Molecular barcoded adaptors covering alpha/delta and beta/gamma chains were used on about 0.4 ug RNA. From the reads, TCRdb called clonotypes with MiXCR, one entry per CDR3 protein. The sample consists of 46,000 or so distinct CDR3 sequences, roughly 19% of them appearing once. The germline gives CDR1 KGHSH, CDR2 LQKENI. The CDR3 has 13 amino acids. Regarding this clonotype: The antigen remains unidentified. Relative to the germline gene, one junction end is altered; a read error may explain this.

Sequenced sample: a population of CD138-negative cells sorted from bone marrow. This sequence was found in a donor at least 40 years old with multiple myeloma. V gene TRBV18 combines with J gene TRBJ2-1, with D perhaps TRBD2 (5 bases). The CDR3 region has the DNA TGCGCCAGCTCAGCTGGCGGGCTGAATGAGCAGTTCTTC. It is translated as CASSAGGLNEQFF.